This T cell receptor beta chain was recovered during a study of T-cell reconstitution after alpha-beta-depleted transplantation in children. This clonotype showed up many times. Researchers prepared the TCRbeta library using unique molecular identifiers, the study reports. TCRdb independently ran MiXCR on the PCR reads; one entry per CDR3 protein. The sample consists of around 94,000 distinct CDR3 sequences, 7% to 8% of them appearing once. The germline V gene encodes CDR1 LNHNV and CDR2 YYDKDF (reference sequence). The CDR3 extends over 18 amino acids. V lost 0 bases to trimming and J lost 0 bases; unmatched junction nucleotides: 6.

This specimen consisted of PBMCs, obtained before TCRalphabeta/CD19-depleted stem cell transplant. This receptor was taken from a boy under 10 years old with acute lymphoblastic leukemia, due to receive a stem cell transplant. V is TRBV15 and J is TRBJ2-3, with 10 bases fitting TRBD1. CDR3 DNA sequence: TGTGCCACCAGCAGAGACCCGACAGGGGGCCCTAGCACAGATACGCAGTATTTT. This translates into CATSRDPTGGPSTDTQYF.